This TCR beta chain was sequenced in a study of T cell repertoires and HLA-DP antigens. Study summary: Donors were two male and one female, aged 18-to-29 to 60-to-69. Overall study results and limits: Clones undetected before culture averaged about 35% against one allele and 50% to 55% against the other. Sorted CD137+ cells had clonality roughly 0.39 against both alloantigens, versus around 0.037 pre-culture. Total CD4+ responders were stimulated by HeLa antigen-presenting cells.

Only one count was recorded for this clone. The target antigen is unknown. The CDR3 is 15 residues long. Germline CDR1 LGHNA, CDR2 YSLEER. V gave up 0 bases and J gave up 2 bases, with 8 bases separating them. Profiling relied on immunoSEQ multiplex PCR, and the TCRdb table lists in-frame clones only, not all of them. This sample has about 89,000 clones, with roughly 86% found just once. Sequences were obtained from CD4+ T cells from PBMCs. The sequence came from a man aged 50-60 years in good health and CMV-seronegative. The V and J genes are TRBV4-3 and TRBJ2-1; D not resolved. The CDR3 is CASSQDRAAYNEQFF. CDR3 bases: TGCGCCAGCAGCCAAGATCGGGCAGCCTACAATGAGCAGTTCTTC.